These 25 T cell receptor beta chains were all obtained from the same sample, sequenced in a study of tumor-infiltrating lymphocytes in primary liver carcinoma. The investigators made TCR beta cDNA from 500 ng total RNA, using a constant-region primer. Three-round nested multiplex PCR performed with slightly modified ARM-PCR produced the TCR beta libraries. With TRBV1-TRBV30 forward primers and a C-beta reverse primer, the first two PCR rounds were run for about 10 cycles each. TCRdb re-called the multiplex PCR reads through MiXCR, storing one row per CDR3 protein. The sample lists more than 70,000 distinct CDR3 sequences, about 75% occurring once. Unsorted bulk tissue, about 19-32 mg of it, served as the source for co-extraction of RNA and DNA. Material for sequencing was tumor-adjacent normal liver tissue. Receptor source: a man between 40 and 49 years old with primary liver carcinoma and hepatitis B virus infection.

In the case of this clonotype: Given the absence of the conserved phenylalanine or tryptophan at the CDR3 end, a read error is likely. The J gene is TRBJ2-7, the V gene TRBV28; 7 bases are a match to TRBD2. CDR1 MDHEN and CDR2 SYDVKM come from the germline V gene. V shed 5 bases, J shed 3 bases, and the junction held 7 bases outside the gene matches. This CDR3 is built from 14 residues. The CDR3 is CASSPPAGDYEQYL. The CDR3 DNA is TGTGCCAGCAGTCCACCTGCGGGAGACTACGAGCAGTACCTC.

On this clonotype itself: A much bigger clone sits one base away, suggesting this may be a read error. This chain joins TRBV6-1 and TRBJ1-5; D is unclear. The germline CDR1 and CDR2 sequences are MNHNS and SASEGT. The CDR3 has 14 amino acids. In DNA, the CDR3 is TGTGCCAGCTGTGAAGTGGGTGGCAATCAGCCCCAGCATTTT. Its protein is CASCEVGGNQPQHF.

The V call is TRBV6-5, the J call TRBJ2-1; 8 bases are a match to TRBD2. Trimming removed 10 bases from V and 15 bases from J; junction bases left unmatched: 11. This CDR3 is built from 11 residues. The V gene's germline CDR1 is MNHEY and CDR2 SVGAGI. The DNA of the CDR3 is TGTGCCATCGGGAGGGGGACTAGTGTGTTCTTC. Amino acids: CAIGRGTSVFF.

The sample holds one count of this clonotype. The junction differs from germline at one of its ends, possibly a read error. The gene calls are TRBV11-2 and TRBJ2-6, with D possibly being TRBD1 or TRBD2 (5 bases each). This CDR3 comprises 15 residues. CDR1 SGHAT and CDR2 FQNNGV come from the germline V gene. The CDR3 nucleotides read TGTGCCACACAGCGGCCGCGCTTTGGGGCCAACGTCATGACTTTC. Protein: CATQRPRFGANVMTF.

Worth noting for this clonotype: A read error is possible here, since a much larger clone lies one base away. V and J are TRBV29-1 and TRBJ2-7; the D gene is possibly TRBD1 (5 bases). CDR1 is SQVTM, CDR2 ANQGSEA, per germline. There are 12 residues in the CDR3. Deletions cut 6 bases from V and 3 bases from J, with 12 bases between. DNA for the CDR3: TGCAGCGTGTCCCCAGGGAACTACGAGCAGTACTTC. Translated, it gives CSVSPGNYEQYF.

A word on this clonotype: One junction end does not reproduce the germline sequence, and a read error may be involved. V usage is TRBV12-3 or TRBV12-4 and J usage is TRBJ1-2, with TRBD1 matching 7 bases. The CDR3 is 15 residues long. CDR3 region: CASSLVRGAFYGYTF. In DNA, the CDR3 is TGTGCCAGCAGTTTGGTCAGGGGGGCGTTCTATGGTTACACCTTC.

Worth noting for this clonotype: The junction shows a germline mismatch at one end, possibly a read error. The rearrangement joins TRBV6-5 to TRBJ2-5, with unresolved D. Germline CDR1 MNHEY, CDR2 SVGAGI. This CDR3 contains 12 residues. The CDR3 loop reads CASSYSQETQNF. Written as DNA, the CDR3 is TGTGCCAGTAGTTACTCACAAGAGACCCAGAACTTC.

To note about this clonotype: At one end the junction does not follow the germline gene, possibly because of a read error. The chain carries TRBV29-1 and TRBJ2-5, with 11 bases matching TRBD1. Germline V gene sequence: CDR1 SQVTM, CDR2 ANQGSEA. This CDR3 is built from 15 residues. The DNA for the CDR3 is TGTAACGTTGAAGCGGACAGGGGGCGAGCAGAGACCCAATACTTC. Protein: CNVEADRGRAETQYF. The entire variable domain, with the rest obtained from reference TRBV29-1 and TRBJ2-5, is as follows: SAVISQKPSRDICQRGTSLTIQCQVDSQVTMMFWYRQQPGQSLTLIATANQGSEATYESGFVIDKFPISRPNLTFSTLTVSNMSPEDSSIYLCNVEADRGRAETQYFGPGTRLLVL.

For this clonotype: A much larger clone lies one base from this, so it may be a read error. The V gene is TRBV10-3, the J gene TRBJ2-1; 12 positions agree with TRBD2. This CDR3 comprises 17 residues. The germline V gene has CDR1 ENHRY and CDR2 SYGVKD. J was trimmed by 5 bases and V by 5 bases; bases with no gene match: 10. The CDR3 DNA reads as TGTGCCATCAGTCCCATATCTAGCGGGAGGGGAAACAATGAGCAGTTCTTC. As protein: CAISPISSGRGNNEQFF.

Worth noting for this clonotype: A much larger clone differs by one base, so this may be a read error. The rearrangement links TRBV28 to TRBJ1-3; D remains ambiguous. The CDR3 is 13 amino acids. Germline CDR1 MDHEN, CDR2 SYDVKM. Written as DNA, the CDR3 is TGTGTCAGCATTCGTGGCTCTGGAAACACCATATATTTT. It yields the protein CVSIRGSGNTIYF.

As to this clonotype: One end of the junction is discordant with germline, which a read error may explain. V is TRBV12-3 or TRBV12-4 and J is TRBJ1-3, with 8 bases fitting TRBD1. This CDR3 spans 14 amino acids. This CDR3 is CVSRSTGDGNTIYF. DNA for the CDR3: TGTGTCAGCAGATCGACAGGGGACGGAAACACCATATATTTT.

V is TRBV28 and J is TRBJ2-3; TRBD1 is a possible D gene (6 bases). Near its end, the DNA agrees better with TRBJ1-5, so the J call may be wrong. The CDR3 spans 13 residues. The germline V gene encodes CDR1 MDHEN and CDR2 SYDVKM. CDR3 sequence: CASSSQGRSTQHF. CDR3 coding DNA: TGTGCCAGCAGCTCACAGGGTCGGAGTACGCAGCATTTT.

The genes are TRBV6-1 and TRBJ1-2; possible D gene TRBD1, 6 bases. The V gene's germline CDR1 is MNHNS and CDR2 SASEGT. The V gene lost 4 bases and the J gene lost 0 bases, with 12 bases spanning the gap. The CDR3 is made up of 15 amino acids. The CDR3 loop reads CASSVTGNANYGYTF. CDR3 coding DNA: TGTGCCAGCAGTGTCACAGGGAACGCTAACTATGGCTACACCTTC.

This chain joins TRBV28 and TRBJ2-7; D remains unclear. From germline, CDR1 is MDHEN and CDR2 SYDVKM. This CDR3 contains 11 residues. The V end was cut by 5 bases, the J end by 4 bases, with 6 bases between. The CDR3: CASSAKYEQYF. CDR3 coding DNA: TGTGCCAGCAGTGCAAAGTACGAGCAGTACTTC. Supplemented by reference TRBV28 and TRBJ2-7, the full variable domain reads DVKVTQSSRYLVKRTGEKVFLECVQDMDHENMFWYRQDPGLGLRLIYFSYDVKMKEKGDIPEGYSVSREKKERFSLILESASTNQTSMYLCASSAKYEQYFGPGTRLTVT.

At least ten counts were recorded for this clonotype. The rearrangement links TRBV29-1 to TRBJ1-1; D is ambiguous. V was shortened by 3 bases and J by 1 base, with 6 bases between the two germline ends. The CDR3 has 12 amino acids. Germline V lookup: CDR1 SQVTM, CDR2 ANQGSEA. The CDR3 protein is CSVDRQNTEAFF. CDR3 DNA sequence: TGCAGCGTTGATAGGCAGAACACTGAAGCTTTCTTT. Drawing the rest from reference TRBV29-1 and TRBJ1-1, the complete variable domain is SAVISQKPSRDICQRGTSLTIQCQVDSQVTMMFWYRQQPGQSLTLIATANQGSEATYESGFVIDKFPISRPNLTFSTLTVSNMSPEDSSIYLCSVDRQNTEAFFGQGTRLTVV.

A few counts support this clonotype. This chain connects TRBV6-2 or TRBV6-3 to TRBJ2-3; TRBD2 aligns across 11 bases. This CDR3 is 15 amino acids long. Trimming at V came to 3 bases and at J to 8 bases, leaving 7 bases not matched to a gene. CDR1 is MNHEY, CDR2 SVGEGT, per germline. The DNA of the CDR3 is TGTGCCAGCAGTTATAGCGGGAGGGAAACGGTTACGCAGTATTTT. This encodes CASSYSGRETVTQYF.

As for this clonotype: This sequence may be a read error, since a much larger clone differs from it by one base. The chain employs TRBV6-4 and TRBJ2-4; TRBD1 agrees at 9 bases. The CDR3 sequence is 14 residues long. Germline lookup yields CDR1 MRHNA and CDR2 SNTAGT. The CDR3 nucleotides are TGTACCAGCAGTGACTGGACAGGGGAAAACATTCAGTACTTC. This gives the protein CTSSDWTGENIQYF.

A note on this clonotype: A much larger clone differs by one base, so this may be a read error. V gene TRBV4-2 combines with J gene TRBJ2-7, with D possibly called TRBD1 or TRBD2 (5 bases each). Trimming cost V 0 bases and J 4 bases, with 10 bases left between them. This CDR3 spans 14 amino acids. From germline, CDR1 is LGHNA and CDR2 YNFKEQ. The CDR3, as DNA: TGTGCCAGCAGCCAAGATCGGGGCCCATACGAGCAGTACTTC. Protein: CASSQDRGPYEQYF.

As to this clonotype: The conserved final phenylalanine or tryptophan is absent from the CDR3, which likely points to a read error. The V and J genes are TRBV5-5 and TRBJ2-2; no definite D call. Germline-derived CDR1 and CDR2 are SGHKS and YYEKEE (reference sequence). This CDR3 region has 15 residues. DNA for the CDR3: TGTGCCAGCACCTTGGGTTGGACGAACACCGGGGAGCTGTTTCTT. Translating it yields CASTLGWTNTGELFL.

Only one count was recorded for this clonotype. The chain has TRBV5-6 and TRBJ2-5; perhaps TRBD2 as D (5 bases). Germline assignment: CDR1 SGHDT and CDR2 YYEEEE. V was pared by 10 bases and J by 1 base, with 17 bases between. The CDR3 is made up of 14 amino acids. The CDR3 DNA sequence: TGTGCCGGCAACTTGGAGGCTAGCCAAGAGACCCAGTACTTC. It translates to CAGNLEASQETQYF.

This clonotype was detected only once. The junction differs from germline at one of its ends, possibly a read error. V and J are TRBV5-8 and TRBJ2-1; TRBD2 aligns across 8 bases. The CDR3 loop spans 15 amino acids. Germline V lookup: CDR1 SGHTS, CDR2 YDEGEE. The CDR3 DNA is TGTGCCTGCAGTTTGATAAGGAGCGGGAGCAATGAGCAGTTCTTC. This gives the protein CACSLIRSGSNEQFF.

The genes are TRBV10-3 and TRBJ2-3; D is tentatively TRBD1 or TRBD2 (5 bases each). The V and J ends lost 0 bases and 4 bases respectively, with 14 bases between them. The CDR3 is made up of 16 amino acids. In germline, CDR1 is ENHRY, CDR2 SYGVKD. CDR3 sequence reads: CAISESGTCGPDTQYF. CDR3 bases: TGTGCCATCAGTGAGTCAGGGACGTGCGGGCCAGATACGCAGTATTTT.

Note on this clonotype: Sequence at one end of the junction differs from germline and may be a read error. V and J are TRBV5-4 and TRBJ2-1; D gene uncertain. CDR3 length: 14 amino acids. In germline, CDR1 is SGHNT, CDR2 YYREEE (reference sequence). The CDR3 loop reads CVSSSSGTYNEQFF. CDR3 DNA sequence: TGTGTCAGCAGCTCCTCTGGGACCTACAATGAGCAGTTCTTC.

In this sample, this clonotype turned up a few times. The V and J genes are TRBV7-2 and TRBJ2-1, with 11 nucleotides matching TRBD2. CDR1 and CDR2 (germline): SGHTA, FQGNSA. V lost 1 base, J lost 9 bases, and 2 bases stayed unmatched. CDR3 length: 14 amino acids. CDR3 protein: CASSLGLAGGEQFF. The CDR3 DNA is TGTGCCAGCAGCTTAGGGCTAGCGGGGGGTGAGCAGTTCTTC.

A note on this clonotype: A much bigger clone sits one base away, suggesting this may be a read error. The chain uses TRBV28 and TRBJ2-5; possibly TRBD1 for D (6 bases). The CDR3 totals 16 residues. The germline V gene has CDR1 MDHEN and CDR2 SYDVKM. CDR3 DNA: TGTGTCAGCAGTTTAGGGGGACGGACGACACAAGAGACCCAGTACTTC. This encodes CVSSLGGRTTQETQYF.